This T cell receptor (beta chain) was found in a study of beta chain features in type 1 diabetes. Study conclusions and caveats: Compared with healthy donors, patients appeared to share more similar naive, central memory and regulatory TCRB repertoires.

Of the isolated RNA, all was reverse transcribed, and so the sequenced material was expressed TCRB transcripts. Assay used: immunoSEQ multiplex PCR; TCRdb lists only in-frame clones, some missing. Counted here are roughly 150,000 clones, around 10% occurring once; the ten biggest clones make up roughly 2%. V dropped 6 bases and J dropped 1; count of bases not matched to a gene: 6. This CDR3 has 16 amino acids. Germline lookup yields CDR1 SGHTA and CDR2 FQGNSA. In its sample, this clone was seen a few times. Antigen specificity is unknown. The genes are TRBV7-2 and TRBJ2-1, with 10 bases aligning to TRBD2. The sequence was obtained from a man aged 18 to 30 in good health. Sample: central memory CD4+ T cells from blood. This chain's CDR3 is CASRERGGPSYNEQFF. The CDR3 DNA sequence: TGTGCCAGCAGGGAGCGGGGGGGCCCATCCTACAATGAGCAGTTCTTC.